This T cell receptor beta chain was identified in a study of blood T cell repertoires in COVID-19. Overall study: T cells, B-cell-depleted T cells, or PBMCs provided the cDNA or gDNA that served as material.

This clone was picked up one time. In the original processing: Amplification with reference gene primers provided the estimates of nucleated cell counts. Only in-frame clones appear in the TCRdb table, and some are missing; sequencing was by immunoSEQ multiplex PCR. V, J and clone size are taken as reported in that table, and D and trimming were inferred from the DNA itself. The sample has about 360,000 clones, 75% to 90% seen once; the top ten hold just over 7%. The CDR3 totals 15 residues. V was pared by 5 bases and J by 9 bases, with 7 bases of the junction left unmatched. Per the germline V gene, CDR1 is SEHNR and CDR2 is FQNEAQ (reference sequence). Seattle's cohort entered during active infection and was followed longitudinally.

Sequenced input: peripheral blood. The gene calls are TRBV7-9 and TRBJ2-1; 13 nucleotides match TRBD2. This clonotype was sampled from a woman aged 60-75 years with COVID-19, enrolled during active disease. The CDR3 DNA sequence: TGTGCCAGCAGCCCACTAGCGGGGGGGCAACGTGAGCAGTTCTTC. Translating gives CASSPLAGGQREQFF. The complete variable domain, with remaining parts taken from reference TRBV7-9 and TRBJ2-1, reads DTGVSQNPRHKITKRGQNVTFRCDPISEHNRLYWYRQTLGQGPEFLTYFQNEAQLEKSRLLSDRFSAERPKGSFSTLEIQRTEQGDSAMYLCASSPLAGGQREQFFGPGTRLTVL.